This T cell receptor beta chain was identified during a study of T cells in Graves' hyperthyroidism and ophthalmopathy. The study, taken as a whole, reports: In validation, the model predicted ophthalmopathy. These predictions came a median 6.5 months before onset. Most clonotypes expanded in thyroid above 0.001 were likewise present in blood. Through a model of 13 V-J features, ophthalmopathy was separated from stable hyperthyroidism.

It was RNA transcripts that yielded the amplified TCR beta CDR3 regions. The HTBI primer set drove a first-round RT-PCR of the TCR CDR3. MiXCR, run by TCRdb on the multiplex PCR reads, gives a single entry per CDR3 protein. The data show approximately 630,000 distinct CDR3 sequences, around 15% seen once. Stable hyperthyroidism: no ophthalmopathy progression over 18 months of follow-up. A few counts support this clonotype. Its target is unknown. The length of the CDR3 is 14 residues. After removal of 7 bases from V and 10 bases from J, the junction contained 10 bases not matched to a gene. Looked up from germline, CDR1 is SNHLY and CDR2 is FYNNEI.

The source material was blood. The source of this sequence is a woman in her 30s with Graves' hyperthyroidism. The V call is TRBV2, the J call TRBJ1-4; 9 positions agree with TRBD1. Written as DNA, the CDR3 is TGTGCCAGCACAAGGACAGGGGATGGGGGAAAACTGTTTTTT. Protein sequence: CASTRTGDGGKLFF.